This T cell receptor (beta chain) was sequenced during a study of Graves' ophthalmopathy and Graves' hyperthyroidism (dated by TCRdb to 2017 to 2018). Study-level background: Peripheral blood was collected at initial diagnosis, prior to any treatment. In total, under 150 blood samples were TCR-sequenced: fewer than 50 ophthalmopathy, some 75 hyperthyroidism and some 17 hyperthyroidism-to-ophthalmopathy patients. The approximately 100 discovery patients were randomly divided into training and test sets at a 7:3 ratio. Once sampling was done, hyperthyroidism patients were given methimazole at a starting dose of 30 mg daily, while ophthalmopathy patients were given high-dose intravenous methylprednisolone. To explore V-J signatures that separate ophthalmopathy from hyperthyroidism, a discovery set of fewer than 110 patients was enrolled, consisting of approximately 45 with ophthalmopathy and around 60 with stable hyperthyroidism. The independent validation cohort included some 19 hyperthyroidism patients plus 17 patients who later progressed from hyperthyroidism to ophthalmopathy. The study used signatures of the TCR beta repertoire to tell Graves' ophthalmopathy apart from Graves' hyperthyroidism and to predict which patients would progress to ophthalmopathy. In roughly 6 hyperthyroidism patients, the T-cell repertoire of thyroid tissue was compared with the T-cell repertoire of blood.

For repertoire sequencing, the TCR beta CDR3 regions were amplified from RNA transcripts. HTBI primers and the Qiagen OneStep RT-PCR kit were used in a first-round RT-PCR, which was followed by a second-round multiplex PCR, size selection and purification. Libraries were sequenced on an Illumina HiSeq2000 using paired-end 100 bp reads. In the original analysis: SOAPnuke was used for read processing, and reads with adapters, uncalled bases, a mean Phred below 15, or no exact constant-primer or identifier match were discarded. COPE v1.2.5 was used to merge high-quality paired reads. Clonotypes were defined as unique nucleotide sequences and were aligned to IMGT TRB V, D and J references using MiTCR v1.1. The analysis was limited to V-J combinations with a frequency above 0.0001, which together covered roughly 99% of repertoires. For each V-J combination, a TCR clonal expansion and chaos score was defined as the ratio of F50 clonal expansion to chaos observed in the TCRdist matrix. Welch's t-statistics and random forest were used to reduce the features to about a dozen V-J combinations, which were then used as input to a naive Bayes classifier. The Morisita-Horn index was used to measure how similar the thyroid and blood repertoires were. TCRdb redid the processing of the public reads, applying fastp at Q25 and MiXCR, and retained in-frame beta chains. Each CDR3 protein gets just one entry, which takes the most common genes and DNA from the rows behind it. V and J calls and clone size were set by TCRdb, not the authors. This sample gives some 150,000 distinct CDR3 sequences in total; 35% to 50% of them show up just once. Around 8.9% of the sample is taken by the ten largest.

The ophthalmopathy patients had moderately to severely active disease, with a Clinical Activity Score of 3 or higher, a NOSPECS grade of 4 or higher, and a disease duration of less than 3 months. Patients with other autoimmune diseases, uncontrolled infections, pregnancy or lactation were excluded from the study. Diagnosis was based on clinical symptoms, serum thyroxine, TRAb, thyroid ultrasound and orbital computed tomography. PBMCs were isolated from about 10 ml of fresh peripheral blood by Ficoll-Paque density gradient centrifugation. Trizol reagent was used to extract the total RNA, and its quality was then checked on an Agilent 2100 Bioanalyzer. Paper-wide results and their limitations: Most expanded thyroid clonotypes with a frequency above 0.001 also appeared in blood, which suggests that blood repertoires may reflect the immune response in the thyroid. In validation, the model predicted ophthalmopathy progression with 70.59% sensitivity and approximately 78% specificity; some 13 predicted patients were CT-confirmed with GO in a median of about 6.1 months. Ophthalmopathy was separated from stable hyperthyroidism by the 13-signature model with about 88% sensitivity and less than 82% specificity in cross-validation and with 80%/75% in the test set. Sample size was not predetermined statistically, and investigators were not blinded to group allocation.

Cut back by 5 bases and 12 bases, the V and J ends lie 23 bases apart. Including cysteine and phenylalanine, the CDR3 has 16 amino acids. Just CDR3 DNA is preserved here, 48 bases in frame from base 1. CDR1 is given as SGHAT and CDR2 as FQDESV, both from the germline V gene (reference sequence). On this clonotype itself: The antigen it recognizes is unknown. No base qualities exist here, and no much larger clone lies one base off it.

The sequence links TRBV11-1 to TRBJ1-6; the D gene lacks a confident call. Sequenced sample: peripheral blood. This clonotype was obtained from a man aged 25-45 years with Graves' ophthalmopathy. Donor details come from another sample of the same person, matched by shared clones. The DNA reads TGTGCCAGCAGCACAACCGGGAGCATTGGCCGAGAACCCCTCCACTTT. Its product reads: CASSTTGSIGREPLHF.